This T cell receptor (beta chain) was identified during a study of T cells after yellow fever vaccination (dated by TCRdb to about 2019). In terms of the full investigation: Libraries from fractions with low cell numbers were prepared with the SMART-Seq v4 Ultra Low Input RNA kit. To follow T-cell clones before and after both primary and booster YFV17D yellow fever vaccination, bulk TCR alpha and beta repertoires underwent longitudinal sequencing. The cohort comprised two healthy male donors, one aged 18 to 29 and one aged 30 to 40 years. Blood samples were taken at several timepoints before and after primary and secondary immunization, and bulk PBMC replicates and cell subsets were isolated.

The instrument was an Illumina NovaSeq 6000. Synthesis of TCR cDNA relied on 5'RACE template switching, a step that introduced a universal primer site along with unique molecular identifiers. cDNA synthesis was primed from both the TCR alpha and TCR beta constant segments. Libraries were amplified in two PCR steps, with sample barcodes and sequencing adapters added in the second step. Sequencing of libraries was done on Illumina HiSeq 2500 (2x100 bp) or NovaSeq (2x150 bp). Turning to the authors' computational methods: Demultiplexing of reads and collapsing into UMI consensus sequences were performed with MIGEC, and V(D)J alignment was carried out with MiXCR. Using edgeR on replicate PBMC samples, clonotypes were called vaccine-responding if FDR was below 0.01 and the log2 fold change was above 5 up to day 15. Each bulk clonotype was labeled CD4 or CD8 based on which sequenced repertoire, CD4 or CD8, contained the clonotype at higher abundance. TCRdb handled the public reads itself, with Q25 trimming in fastp and clone calling in MiXCR, and kept productive beta chains. Rows with one shared CDR3 protein collapse into an entry with the most common genes and DNA. These V and J calls rely on TCRdb rather than the paper's analysis. This sample lists hundreds of thousands of distinct CDR3 sequences; 18% were detected once. Over 15% of the sample is in the top ten clones.

This clonotype was seen a handful of times. It has no known antigen specificity. Base qualities are not recorded, but no much larger clone differs from it by a single base. Read against the paper, the sample's treatment or condition label means: live attenuated yellow fever vaccine strain. At each blood-draw timepoint, two biological replicates of bulk PBMCs were obtained. A standard Ficoll-Paque protocol was used to isolate PBMCs from peripheral blood. TriZol was used to extract RNA from bulk PBMCs, from CD4 and CD8 fractions, and from dextramer-positive and dextramer-negative fractions. V is cut by 1 base and J by 3 bases, and the space between the germline ends is 11 bases. CDR1 is given as LGHNA and CDR2 as YNFKEQ, both from the germline V gene. Reading from cysteine to phenylalanine, the CDR3 counts 15 amino acids. Of all the DNA, just the CDR3 is kept, 45 bases in frame from base 1. What the work shows at the level of the full study, not this receptor alone: Computational filtering was required because FACS-sorted repertoires could contain abundant contaminating clonotypes from the bulk population. A small share of clonotypes occurred in both CD4 and CD8 compartments, likely arising from convergent recombination. Because only a couple of donors were included in the study, the extent to which the findings can be generalized is limited. The secondary T-cell response was weaker than the primary response but faster, peaking on day 5 instead of day 15. After the booster, most of the clones that had expanded following primary vaccination were detected again (96% of CD4 and around 87% of CD8), which suggests that memory was broadly maintained.

The rearranged segments are TRBV4-2 and TRBJ2-3, and perhaps TRBD2 as D gene, on 5 matching bases. The sequenced sample was PBMCs, obtained before the yellow fever booster vaccination. This TCR was recovered from a man between 18 and 29 years old who received the YFV17D yellow fever vaccine. The nucleotide sequence is TGTGCCAGCAGCCAAGCGGCGACGGGGACAGATACGCAGTATTTT. The resulting protein is CASSQAATGTDTQYF.